This T cell receptor beta chain was profiled in a study of T cell therapy after organ transplantation. Regarding the study as a whole: Confounding by concurrent antirejection or antiviral medications was not assessed. Nonresponder repertoires showed strong pretherapy expansions, barely changing post-therapy.

This CDR3 is built from 15 residues. Germline CDR1 is SEHNR and CDR2 is FQNEAQ (reference sequence). As to this clone: The antigen is not known. The germline gene is not matched at one end of the junction; a read error may be the cause. Other DNA sequences of this sample code for an identical CDR3.

The method was immunoSEQ multiplex PCR; TCRdb's version includes in-frame clones alone and lacks a portion of them. This repertoire shows 50,000 or so clones, 94% found once; its top ten account for approximately 3.4%. The receptor comes from a human patient who had received a solid organ transplant and had CMV disease. This rearrangement joins TRBV7-9 to TRBJ2-7, with 9 positions matching TRBD1. The sample here was CD8+ T cells from blood, taken before autologous CMV-specific T cell therapy. The CDR3 sequence is CASSPAGQGSYEQYF. Written as DNA, the CDR3 is TGTGCCAGCAGCCCCGCCGGACAGGGGAGTTACGAGCAGTATTTC.